Reported below is one T cell receptor beta chain. The sample contains more than one DNA sequence encoding this CDR3. The sample comes from a study of shared clonotypes between healthy human individuals. The assay was immunoSEQ multiplex PCR, and TCRdb's table has in-frame clones only and misses some. The sample gives approximately 1.4 million clones, under 99% of which show up once; about 0.45% is in the top ten. This receptor was identified in a man younger than 40 in good health. The sequencing input was naive CD4+ T cells sorted from blood. Subset indicated: CD45RA+ positively selected.

DNA of the CDR3: TGCAGCGTTGAAGCCTCTGGGGCCAACGTCCTGACTTTC. Encoded protein: CSVEASGANVLTF. The chain links TRBV29-1 to TRBJ2-6; no firm D call. Trimming removed 1 base at V and 0 bases at J, with 1 base between. Looked up from germline, CDR1 is SQVTM and CDR2 is ANQGSEA. The CDR3 runs to 13 residues.